This paragraph reports one TCR beta chain. Some clones are missing from TCRdb's copy, which holds only in-frame ones; the method was immunoSEQ multiplex PCR. The sample gives more than 2 million clones, just over 90% of which show up once; about 1.6% is in the top ten. CD45RO-negative CD8 cells positively selected for CCR7 made up the naive population, which excluded terminally differentiated effector memory CD45RA+ cells. The germline V gene has CDR1 WSHSY and CDR2 SAAADI. The CDR3 runs 16 residues. Trimming pared 0 bases from V and 3 bases from J, leaving 14 bases between. The sample originates from a study of shared clonotypes between healthy human individuals. Overall study: Each donor had three CD4 naive, three CD4 memory, two CD8 naive and one CD8 memory plate.

What was sequenced was naive CD8+ T cells from PBMCs. The gene calls are TRBV10-2 and TRBJ1-2, with D hard to call. This receptor was identified in a man aged 18-30 years in good health. Some clones in this sample may be carry-over from other donors' samples. The CDR3 DNA sequence: TGCGCCAGCAGTGAGTCTCAGGCCCGAGGGCACTATGGCTACACCTTC. This translates into CASSESQARGHYGYTF.